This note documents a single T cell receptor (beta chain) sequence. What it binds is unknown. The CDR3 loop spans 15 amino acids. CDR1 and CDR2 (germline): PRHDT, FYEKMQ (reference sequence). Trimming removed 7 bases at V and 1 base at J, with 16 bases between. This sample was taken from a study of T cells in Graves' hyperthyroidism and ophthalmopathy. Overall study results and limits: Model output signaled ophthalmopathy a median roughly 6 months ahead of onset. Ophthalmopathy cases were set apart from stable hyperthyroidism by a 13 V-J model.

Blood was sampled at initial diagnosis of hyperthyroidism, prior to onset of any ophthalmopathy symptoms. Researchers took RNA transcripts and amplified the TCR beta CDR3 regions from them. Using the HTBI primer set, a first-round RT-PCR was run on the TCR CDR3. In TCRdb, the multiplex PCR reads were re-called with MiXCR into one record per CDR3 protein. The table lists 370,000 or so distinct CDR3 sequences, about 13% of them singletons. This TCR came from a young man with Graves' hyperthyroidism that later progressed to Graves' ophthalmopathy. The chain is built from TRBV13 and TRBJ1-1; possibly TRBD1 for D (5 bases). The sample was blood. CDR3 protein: CASNPPRTPNTEAFF. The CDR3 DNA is TGTGCCAGCAACCCCCCCAGGACACCGAACACTGAAGCTTTCTTT. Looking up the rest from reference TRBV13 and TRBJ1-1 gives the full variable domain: AAGVIQSPRHLIKEKRETATLKCYPIPRHDTVYWYQQGPGQDPQFLISFYEKMQSDKGSIPDRFSAQQFSDYHSELNMSSLELGDSALYFCASNPPRTPNTEAFFGQGTRLTVV.